One sample yielded the 19 T cell receptor beta chains listed below, sequenced in a study of T cells in Graves' hyperthyroidism and ophthalmopathy. Amplified TCR beta CDR3 regions came from RNA transcripts. A first-round RT-PCR of the TCR CDR3 used the HTBI primer set. Using its own MiXCR run on the multiplex PCR reads, TCRdb lists one record per CDR3 protein. The sample holds approximately 500,000 distinct CDR3 sequences, about half seen once. The specimen was peripheral blood or thyroid tissue (not recorded which). These receptors all come from a woman between 18 and 30 years old with Graves' hyperthyroidism.

This clonotype was observed a single time. V gene TRBV24-1 combines with J gene TRBJ2-7; D might be TRBD1 (8 bases). Trimming took 5 bases from V and 5 from J, leaving 12 bases between them. CDR3 length: 13 residues. Germline V lookup: CDR1 KGHDR, CDR2 SFDVKD. The CDR3, as DNA: TGTGCCACCAGTGGGACAGGGAGGGACGAGCAGTACTTC. This encodes CATSGTGRDEQYF.

This clonotype came up many times. The V call is TRBV29-1, the J call TRBJ2-7; 7 bases are a match to TRBD2. CDR1 is SQVTM, CDR2 ANQGSEA, per germline. The CDR3 runs to 13 residues. V lost 7 bases to trimming and J lost 4 bases; unmatched junction nucleotides: 10. The chain's CDR3 is CSATGAGRYEQYF. The CDR3 bases are TGCAGCGCCACGGGAGCGGGAAGGTACGAGCAGTACTTC.

The chain carries TRBV30 and TRBJ1-1; weak D call: TRBD1 (6 bases). This CDR3 has 14 amino acids. Per germline, CDR1 GTSNPN and CDR2 SVGIG (reference sequence). Deletions cut 4 bases from V and 3 bases from J, with 15 bases between. The CDR3 bases are TGTGCCTGGACTTTGGGACATCCGGACACTGAAGCTTTCTTT. This gives the protein CAWTLGHPDTEAFF.

The chain combines TRBV19 with TRBJ2-7, with 9 bases aligning to TRBD2. The CDR3 covers 16 residues. V lost 0 bases and J lost 7; bases outside the gene matches: 10. Germline CDR1 LNHDA, CDR2 SQIVND (reference sequence). CDR3 sequence (DNA): TGTGCCAGTAGTATAGAGGGTAGCGGGAGTACGGGGGAGCAGTACTTC. It codes for CASSIEGSGSTGEQYF.

This clonotype showed up just once. This chain uses TRBV10-3 with TRBJ2-7; tentative D call: TRBD2 (5 bases). The germline CDR1 and CDR2 sequences are ENHRY and SYGVKD. This CDR3 contains 10 residues. This chain's CDR3 is CATRYHEQYF. DNA for the CDR3: TGTGCAACTAGATACCACGAGCAGTACTTC.

V and J are TRBV20-1 and TRBJ1-2; no clear D gene. The CDR3 sequence is 10 residues long. V lost 5 bases, J lost 8 bases, and 9 bases lay in between. The germline V gene encodes CDR1 DFQATT and CDR2 SNEGSKA (reference sequence). This chain's CDR3 is CSAWNEGYTF. DNA of the CDR3: TGCAGTGCTTGGAATGAAGGCTACACCTTC.

This clonotype was seen many times. The V call is TRBV27, the J call TRBJ2-7; 8 nucleotides align to TRBD2. CDR1 and CDR2 (germline): MNHEY, SMNVEV (reference sequence). V lost 6 bases to trimming and J lost 4 bases; unmatched junction nucleotides: 8. CDR3 length equals 14 residues. The DNA of the CDR3 is TGTGCCAGCAGCTCCGGGAGGGGGGCGTACGAGCAGTACTTC. Protein product: CASSSGRGAYEQYF.

V and J are TRBV5-1 and TRBJ2-2; 10 bases map to TRBD1. Trimming took 6 bases from V and 4 from J; bases not matched to a gene: 3. This CDR3 has 14 residues. Germline V gene lookup returns CDR1 SGHRS and CDR2 YFSETQ. The DNA of the CDR3 is TGCGCCAGCAACCGACAGGGGGCCACCGGGGAGCTGTTTTTT. Translated: CASNRQGATGELFF.

This clonotype occurred once. The chain carries TRBV10-3 and TRBJ1-6; TRBD1 agrees at 7 bases. Germline lookup yields CDR1 ENHRY and CDR2 SYGVKD. V was pared by 6 bases and J by 10 bases, with 9 bases of the junction left unmatched. The CDR3 is 14 residues long. CDR3 in amino acids: CAISPGQAGSPLHF. The CDR3 nucleotides are TGTGCCATCAGCCCCGGACAGGCGGGCTCACCCCTCCACTTT.

This clonotype occurred many times. This chain joins TRBV13 and TRBJ2-7, with 14 bases matching TRBD2. With V trimmed by 6 bases and J by 5 bases, 9 bases remained unmatched. The CDR3 runs to 16 residues. Per germline, CDR1 PRHDT and CDR2 FYEKMQ (reference sequence). For the CDR3, the DNA is TGTGCCAGCAGAACTACCCCGGGACTAGCGGGAGACGAGCAGTACTTC. This codes for CASRTTPGLAGDEQYF.

The chain couples TRBV24-1 to TRBJ2-5; D uncertain. The CDR3 runs to 13 residues. CDR1 and CDR2 (germline): KGHDR, SFDVKD. CDR3 protein: CASLEGEWETQYF. The CDR3 region has the DNA TGTGCTAGTCTGGAAGGCGAGTGGGAGACCCAGTACTTC.

This rearrangement joins TRBV7-2 to TRBJ2-2; 9 bases fit TRBD1. The CDR3 contains 16 residues. Germline V gene data show CDR1 as SGHTA and CDR2 as FQGNSA. Germline trimming cut 3 bases from V and 5 bases from J; bases unmatched to any gene: 7. The CDR3 DNA is TGTGCCAGCAGCTTTTACAGGGGGCTGGAGACCGGGGAGCTGTTTTTT. Protein product: CASSFYRGLETGELFF.

This clonotype has at least ten counts. The CDR3 sequence is CASSVTGTSSYEQYF. CDR3 nucleotides: TGTGCCAGCAGCGTAACCGGGACAAGCTCCTACGAGCAGTACTTC. V and J are TRBV9 and TRBJ2-7; tentatively, D is TRBD1 (6 bases). V was clipped by 1 base and J by 0 bases, with 11 bases between them. CDR3 length: 15 residues. Germline CDR1 and CDR2: SGDLS and YYNGEE.

This rearrangement joins TRBV10-3 to TRBJ1-2; 7 positions agree with TRBD1. Germline V gives CDR1 ENHRY, CDR2 SYGVKD. The CDR3 length is 13 residues. J lost 1 base, V lost 6 bases, and 2 bases had no gene match. The CDR3 bases are TGTGCCATCAGCCGACAGGGTAACTATGGCTACACCTTC. Protein product: CAISRQGNYGYTF.

This clonotype was recorded many times. This chain connects TRBV5-4 to TRBJ2-6, with D perhaps matching TRBD1 (6 bases). This CDR3 comprises 17 residues. Germline CDR1 reads SGHNT; CDR2 reads YYREEE (reference sequence). Trimming removed 2 bases at V and 4 bases at J, with 16 bases between. The CDR3 nucleotides read TGTGCCAGCAGCTTAGGGGGTGGGTCGCCCGGGGCCAACGTCCTGACTTTC. This sequence encodes CASSLGGGSPGANVLTF.

This clonotype was picked up a small number of times. The chain joins TRBV5-5 to TRBJ2-7; D remains unclear. This CDR3 is 14 amino acids long. V gave up 2 bases and J gave up 3 bases, with 12 bases separating them. Looked up from germline, CDR1 is SGHKS and CDR2 is YYEKEE (reference sequence). The CDR3 DNA is TGTGCCAGCAGCTTTAGGCTTTTTATCTACGAGCAGTACTTC. Translating it yields CASSFRLFIYEQYF.

This clonotype was seen at least ten times. The chain has TRBV19 and TRBJ2-5; perhaps TRBD1 as D (6 bases). CDR3 length: 13 amino acids. Germline lookup yields CDR1 LNHDA and CDR2 SQIVND (reference sequence). Deletions cut 3 bases from V and 3 bases from J, with 8 bases between. The CDR3 DNA sequence: TGTGCCAGTAGTATGGGACAAAAAGAGACCCAGTACTTC. This codes for CASSMGQKETQYF.

This sequence joins TRBV6-5 and TRBJ2-2, with 8 bases lining up with TRBD1. The CDR3 spans 15 residues. V was clipped by 5 bases and J by 4 bases; unmatched bases: 6. Germline values: CDR1 MNHEY, CDR2 SVGAGI. The DNA of the CDR3 is TGTGCCAGCAGTCCCTGGACAGGGAGCACCGGGGAGCTGTTTTTT. This sequence encodes CASSPWTGSTGELFF.

This clonotype was counted ten times or more. The CDR3 protein is CATSDHLGRNTGELFF. CDR3 coding DNA: TGTGCCACCAGTGACCACCTAGGACGGAACACCGGGGAGCTGTTTTTT. The V call is TRBV24-1, the J call TRBJ2-2; D is unclear. Germline CDR1 reads KGHDR; CDR2 reads SFDVKD. This CDR3 is built from 16 residues. Trimming cost V 4 bases and J 1 base, with 12 bases left between them.